A selection of T cell receptor beta chains follows, all from one sample in a study of blood T cell repertoires in COVID-19. Repertoires were generated with immunoSEQ multiplex PCR, while TCRdb's copy carries only in-frame clones and drops some. The sample consists of approximately 170,000 clones, about 85% of them appearing once. The material sequenced was peripheral blood. The receptor set was obtained from an elderly woman with COVID-19, enrolled during active disease. CDR3s include the opening cysteine and the closing phenylalanine or tryptophan. The D gene is left open where the match is weak. Where a row states a size, it is once, few, many or the class of an expanded clone; other rows omit it.

V gene	D gene	clone size	CDR3 length	J gene	CDR3 DNA	CDR3 protein
TRBV25-1	TRBD1	.	17	TRBJ1-4	TGTGCCAGCAGTGCTTCGCTCACAGGGGTGCGTTTTGAAAAACTGTTTTTT	CASSASLTGVRFEKLFF
TRBV4-2	.	.	13	TRBJ1-1	TGTGCCAGCAGCCAGACGGGAGAAACTGAAGCTTTCTTT	CASSQTGETEAFF
TRBV3-1/TRBV3-2	.	.	15	TRBJ2-3	TGTGCCAGCAGCCCTCTAGGCAGGGCCCCGGATACGCAGTATTTT	CASSPLGRAPDTQYF
TRBV7-9	.	few	14	TRBJ1-1	TGTGCCAGCAGCTTTGGAGGGGCAACGACTGAAGCTTTCTTT	CASSFGGATTEAFF
TRBV18	.	few	13	TRBJ1-1	TGTGCCAGCTCACCCTTAGCTAACACTGAAGCTTTCTTT	CASSPLANTEAFF
TRBV3-1/TRBV3-2	.	.	14	TRBJ1-6	TGTGCCAGCAGCCAATGGGGCAGAGCTTTTACCCTCCACTTT	CASSQWGRAFTLHF
TRBV7-9	TRBD1	.	14	TRBJ2-5	TGTGCCAGCAGCCAGGGACAGCTCCTCGGGACCCAGTACTTC	CASSQGQLLGTQYF
TRBV4-1	.	.	17	TRBJ1-2	TGCGCCAGCAGCCCTTTTTGGGAGCACGTTAAGATCTATGGCTACACCTTC	CASSPFWEHVKIYGYTF
TRBV3-1/TRBV3-2	TRBD1	.	17	TRBJ1-6	TGTGCCAGCAGCATCCGACAGGGAGCAACTCGGGGTTCACCCCTCCACTTT	CASSIRQGATRGSPLHF
TRBV2	.	.	14	TRBJ1-4	TGTGCCAGCAGTGAAGAGGGGGTCGGCAAAAAACTGTTTTTT	CASSEEGVGKKLFF
TRBV11-1	.	few	15	TRBJ2-7	TGTGCCAGCAGCTTAGCGACAGCTTTGGCCTGGGAGCAGTACTTC	CASSLATALAWEQYF
TRBV5-4	TRBD2	few	15	TRBJ2-7	TGTGCCAGCAGCTCCCGAACGCGGGGGAGCTACGAGCAGTACTTC	CASSSRTRGSYEQYF
TRBV4-1	.	.	15	TRBJ1-1	TGCGCCAGCAGCCGCCCACGAGAACGGGACACTGAAGCTTTCTTT	CASSRPRERDTEAFF
TRBV19	.	once	13	TRBJ2-5	TGTGCCAGTAGTATATCGGTCGGGAAGACCCAGTACTTC	CASSISVGKTQYF
TRBV2	TRBD1	.	14	TRBJ1-5	TGTGCCAGCAATGGGGACAGGGTGGGACAGCCCCAGCATTTT	CASNGDRVGQPQHF
TRBV3-1/TRBV3-2	TRBD2	.	18	TRBJ2-7	TGTGCCAGCAGCCATAGAGGGTCTGGGTCTAGCGGGAGTTACGAGCAGTACTTC	CASSHRGSGSSGSYEQYF
TRBV28	.	.	15	TRBJ2-3	TGTGCCAGCAGTTTGCCAGGAACTAGCACAGATACGCAGTATTTT	CASSLPGTSTDTQYF